This T cell receptor beta chain appears in the sequencing data of a study of shared clonotypes between healthy human individuals. Germline V lookup: CDR1 SGHRS, CDR2 YFSETQ. The CDR3 is 14 amino acids. V lost 4 bases, J lost 6 bases, and 16 bases lay in between. This table comes from immunoSEQ multiplex PCR, and its TCRdb copy is limited to in-frame clones, with some not included. Counted here are fewer than 3 million clones, 80% to 95% occurring once; the ten biggest clones make up around 0.35%. The specimen sequenced was naive CD4+ T cells from PBMCs. The subset: CD45RA+ positively selected. This receptor was taken from a man between 18 and 35 years old in good health. Some clones in this sample may be carry-over from other donors' samples. The chain combines TRBV5-1 with TRBJ1-2, with D tentatively TRBD1 (5 bases). In DNA, the CDR3 is TGCGCCAGCAGCCCCGCCGGGGGAGTGGATGGCTACACCTTC. It yields the protein CASSPAGGVDGYTF.